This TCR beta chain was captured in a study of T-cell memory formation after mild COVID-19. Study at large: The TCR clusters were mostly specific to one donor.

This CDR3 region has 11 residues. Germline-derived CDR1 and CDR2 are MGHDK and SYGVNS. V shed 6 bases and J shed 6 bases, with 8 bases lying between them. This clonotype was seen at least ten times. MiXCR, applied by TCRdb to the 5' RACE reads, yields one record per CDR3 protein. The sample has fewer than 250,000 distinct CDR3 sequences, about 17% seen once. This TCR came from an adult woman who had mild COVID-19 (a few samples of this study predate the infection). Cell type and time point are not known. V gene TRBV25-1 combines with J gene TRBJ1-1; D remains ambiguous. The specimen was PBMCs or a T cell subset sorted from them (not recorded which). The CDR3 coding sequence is TGTGCCAGCAGGTTCCGAGCTGAAGCTTTCTTT. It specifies CASRFRAEAFF.